This section outlines one T cell receptor beta chain sequence together with its context. As yet, its antigen is unknown. With no exception, relapse followed autologous stem cell transplantation in all patients, and brentuximab vedotin exposure varied. V dropped 6 bases and J dropped 5; count of bases not matched to a gene: 7. Germline CDR1 reads SEHNR; CDR2 reads FQNEAQ (reference sequence). This CDR3 has 13 residues. Libraries were prepared by immunoSEQ multiplex PCR; TCRdb keeps only in-frame clonotypes and omits some of them. The sample consists of approximately 150,000 clones, about 78% of them appearing once. This entry belongs to a study of PD-1 blockade in classical Hodgkin lymphoma. Whole-study findings and limits: In CD4+ cells, TCR diversity went up significantly by C4D1, but in CD8+ cells it did not. Anyone who began nivolumab under 1 year after ASCT was excluded. Reports described newly diagnosed patients as having lower baseline TCR diversity than healthy donors.

The chain links TRBV7-9 to TRBJ2-7; 7 bases are shared with TRBD1. The receptor's source is a human donor with classical Hodgkin lymphoma. The sample in question was peripheral blood mononuclear cells (PBMCs), obtained before the second cycle of nivolumab. CDR3 in DNA: TGTGCCAGCAGATCTCAGGGGGTCGACGAGCAGTACTTC. This gives the protein CASRSQGVDEQYF.